This T cell receptor beta chain appears in the sequencing data of a study of cytomegalovirus exposure and HLA in healthy donors. Study as a whole: From HLA-typed donors, an early data release held approximately 85 million unique TCRs.

The length of the CDR3 is 15 residues. Germline V gene lookup returns CDR1 MGHRA and CDR2 YSYEKL. With 1 base removed from V and 5 bases from J, the gap between germline ends came to 11 bases. PCR used 60 Vbeta primers and 13 Jbeta primers. The data were produced by immunoSEQ multiplex PCR, yet TCRdb's version contains in-frame clones alone and is incomplete. The repertoire holds 110,000 to 150,000 clones, with roughly three quarters as singletons. The sequence derives from a woman aged 25 to 39 in good health and CMV-seronegative. Sequenced: PBMCs. This rearrangement joins TRBV4-1 to TRBJ2-2; D is unclear. The CDR3 sequence is CASSQGAKKTGELFF. In nucleotides, the CDR3 is TGCGCCAGCAGCCAAGGGGCCAAGAAAACCGGGGAGCTGTTTTTT.